This T cell receptor (beta chain) was identified in a study of shared clonotypes between healthy human individuals. Notes on the study in general: The sharing of 4% to 5.5% of naive CD4 clonotypes was seen across a few donors. Estimated richness values were generally larger in naive subsets than in memory subsets.

Assay used: immunoSEQ multiplex PCR; TCRdb lists only in-frame clones, some missing. The sample has roughly 2.5 million clones, over 85% seen once. In its sample, this clone was seen once. The antigen is undetermined. This CDR3 is 14 amino acids long. V gave up 4 bases and J gave up 2 bases, with 8 bases separating them. CDR1 and CDR2 (germline): MGHRA, YSYEKL. Sequencing used naive CD4+ T cells sorted from blood. The sample's subset: CD45RA+ positively selected. The TCR sequence derives from a man in his late teens or twenties in good health. This chain connects TRBV4-1 to TRBJ2-2; D might be TRBD1 or TRBD2, each matching 5 bases. The CDR3 sequence: CASSLGPNTGELFF. The CDR3 DNA is TGCGCCAGCAGCCTGGGACCTAACACCGGGGAGCTGTTTTTT.